This TCR beta chain was documented in a study of neoadjuvant anti-PD-1 for oral cavity cancer. The study's findings and limits: Higher pretreatment Treg/Th17 ratios tracked higher pretreatment blood clonality.

With regard to this clone: Antigen unknown.

Measured with immunoSEQ multiplex PCR; TCRdb has only the in-frame clones, and not every one. This sample has 12,000 or so clones, with 71% found just once. Germline lookup yields CDR1 GTSNPN and CDR2 SVGIG (reference sequence). The CDR3 covers 14 residues. J gave up 0 bases and V 4 bases, and 2 bases lay outside the gene matches. Time point described: after neoadjuvant nivolumab, at surgical resection. The sequenced sample was PBMCs, obtained after nivolumab (anti-PD-1) treatment. The sequence derives from a person aged 40-85 years with oral cavity squamous cell carcinoma. The rearrangement uses TRBV30 and TRBJ2-1, with 8 positions matching TRBD2. The CDR3 nucleotides read TGTGCCTGGACGCGGGGGGACTCCTACAATGAGCAGTTCTTC. It specifies CAWTRGDSYNEQFF.